A selection of T cell receptor beta chains follows, all from one sample in a study of Ad26.COV2.S vaccination and SARS-CoV-2 variants. Assay: immunoSEQ multiplex PCR; the TCRdb copy retains only in-frame clones and omits some. The data show hundreds of thousands of clones, 90% seen once. This specimen was peripheral blood, taken in a trial of Ad26.COV2.S vaccine versus placebo. All receptors derive from a person between 18 and 60 years old who received the Ad26.COV2.S COVID-19 vaccine or a placebo. Each CDR3 is given with its conserved first and last residue. D genes are given only for firm matches. Expanded clones get a size class; other rows say once, few or many, or leave the size out.

>TRBJ2-7|15|.|TRBD1|TRBV7-6
CASSLSYRGRYEQYF
TGTGCCAGCAGCCTATCGTACAGGGGGAGGTACGAGCAGTACTTC
>TRBJ2-3|14|.|TRBD2|TRBV30
CAWRTSGRSLTQYF
TGTGCCTGGCGAACTAGCGGAAGAAGTCTTACGCAGTATTTT
>TRBJ2-1|14|once|.|TRBV11-3
CASSLSGVYNEQFF
TGTGCCAGCAGCTTATCTGGGGTCTACAATGAGCAGTTCTTC
>TRBJ2-1|16|.|TRBD2|TRBV7-9
CASSFHPAGVALEQFF
TGTGCCAGCAGTTTTCACCCAGCGGGAGTGGCTCTTGAGCAGTTCTTC
>TRBJ1-1|15|few|.|TRBV7-7
CASSPLRAPTTEAFF
TGTGCTAGCAGCCCACTTAGGGCGCCTACTACTGAAGCTTTCTTT
>TRBJ1-2|14|.|.|TRBV29-1
CSVGNHRVNYGYTF
TGCAGCGTTGGCAATCACAGGGTTAACTATGGCTACACCTTC
>TRBJ2-3|13|.|.|TRBV11-2
CASGQGGADTQYF
TGTGCCAGCGGCCAGGGGGGCGCAGATACGCAGTATTTT
>TRBJ1-1|14|.|.|TRBV10-3
CAISGLAGSHEAFF
TGTGCCATCAGTGGCTTGGCCGGAAGCCATGAAGCTTTCTTT
>TRBJ1-6|17|.|.|TRBV3-1/TRBV3-2
CASSHTQGSGYNSPLHF
TGTGCCAGCAGCCATACACAGGGATCGGGGTATAATTCACCCCTCCACTTT
>TRBJ2-7|13|.|.|TRBV6-1
CASSEGDLYEQYF
TGTGCCAGCAGTGAAGGTGACTTATACGAGCAGTACTTC
>TRBJ2-4|15|.|.|TRBV7-8
CASSPKALAKNIQYF
TGTGCCAGCAGCCCAAAGGCCCTAGCCAAAAACATTCAGTACTTC
>TRBJ2-1|13|.|.|TRBV7-9
CASCPAAYNEQFF
TGTGCCAGCTGCCCAGCGGCCTACAATGAGCAGTTCTTC
>TRBJ2-7|16|.|TRBD2|TRBV6-6
CASSYSALAGGNEQYF
TGTGCCAGCAGTTACTCGGCACTAGCGGGAGGAAACGAGCAGTACTTC
>TRBJ2-7|14|.|.|TRBV29-1
CSVEWASPPYEQYF
TGCAGCGTTGAGTGGGCTAGTCCCCCCTACGAGCAGTACTTC
>TRBJ2-5|14|.|TRBD2|TRBV5-1
CASGPSGRAETQYF
TGCGCCAGCGGCCCTAGCGGGAGGGCTGAGACCCAGTACTTC
>TRBJ2-6|16|.|.|TRBV12-5
CASGTRALSGANVLTF
TGTGCTAGTGGTACCCGGGCCCTCTCTGGGGCCAACGTCCTGACTTTC
>TRBJ2-1|17|.|TRBD2|TRBV4-3
CASSQAGTSGLGNEQFF
TGCGCCAGCAGCCAAGCCGGGACTAGCGGCCTTGGGAATGAGCAGTTCTTC
>TRBJ2-7|11|.|.|TRBV5-4
CASSLNVEQYF
TGTGCCAGCAGCTTGAACGTAGAGCAGTACTTC
>TRBJ2-7|14|.|.|TRBV5-1
CASSLAGGSYEQYF
TGCGCCAGCAGCTTAGCCGGCGGCTCCTACGAGCAGTACTTC
>TRBJ1-5|14|.|.|TRBV30
CAWSRGGSNQPQHF
TGTGCCTGGAGTCGGGGGGGTAGCAATCAGCCCCAGCATTTT
>TRBJ1-5|13|.|.|TRBV28
CASKDGALQPQHF
TGTGCCAGCAAAGACGGGGCCTTGCAGCCCCAGCATTTT
>TRBJ1-5|12|.|.|TRBV10-3
CAISDGNQPQHF
TGTGCCATCAGTGACGGGAATCAGCCCCAGCATTTT